Described below is a single T cell receptor (beta chain) sequence and its context. As yet, its antigen is unknown. This CDR3 region has 16 residues. The germline V gene has CDR1 SGHDT and CDR2 YYEEEE. Trimming left V 0 bases short and J 6 bases short, with 16 bases between. Several immunoSEQ plates held equal portions of the genomic DNA taken from each subset. Some clones are missing from TCRdb's copy, which holds only in-frame ones; the method was immunoSEQ multiplex PCR. Of about 2,200,000 clones in the sample, about 93% were seen once. The data stem from a study of shared clonotypes between healthy human individuals. Study findings and constraints: On the whole, naive subsets had larger estimated richness than memory subsets had.

Cells designated naive CD8 were CD45RO-negative and were positively selected for CCR7, with terminally differentiated effector memory CD45RA+ cells excluded. This clonotype was sampled from a young man in good health. Some clones in this sample may be carry-over from other donors' samples. Input material: naive CD8+ T cells from PBMCs. The V gene is TRBV5-6, the J gene TRBJ2-1; D uncertain. In DNA, the CDR3 is TGTGCCAGCAGCTTGGGGGGTTCATTTTACTTCAATGAGCAGTTCTTC. It is translated as CASSLGGSFYFNEQFF.